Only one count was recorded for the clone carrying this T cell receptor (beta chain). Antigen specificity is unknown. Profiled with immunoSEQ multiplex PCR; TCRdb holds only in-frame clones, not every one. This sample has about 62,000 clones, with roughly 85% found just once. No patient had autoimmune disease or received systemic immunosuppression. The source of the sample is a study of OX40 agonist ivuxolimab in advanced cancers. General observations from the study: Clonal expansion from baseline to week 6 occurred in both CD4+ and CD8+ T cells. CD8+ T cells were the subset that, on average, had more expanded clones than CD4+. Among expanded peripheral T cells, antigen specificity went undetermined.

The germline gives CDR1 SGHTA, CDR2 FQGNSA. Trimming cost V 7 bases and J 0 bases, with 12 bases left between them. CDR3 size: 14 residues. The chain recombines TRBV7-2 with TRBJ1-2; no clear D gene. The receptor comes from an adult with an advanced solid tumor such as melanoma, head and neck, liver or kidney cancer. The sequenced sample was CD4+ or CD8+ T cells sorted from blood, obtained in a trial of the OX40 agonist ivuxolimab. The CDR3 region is CASITVRANYGYTF. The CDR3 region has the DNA TGTGCCAGCATAACAGTTCGAGCTAACTATGGCTACACCTTC. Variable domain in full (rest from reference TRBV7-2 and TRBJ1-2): GAGVSQSPSNKVTEKGKDVELRCDPISGHTALYWYRQSLGQGLEFLIYFQGNSAPDKSGLPSDRFSAERTGGSVSTLTIQRTQQEDSAVYLCASITVRANYGYTFGSGTRLTVV.